Below, one TCR beta chain is given with its context. The data originate from a study of blood T cell repertoires in COVID-19. Overall study context: Italy, Spain and the United States were the sources of the convalescent and acute COVID-19 samples. The cDNA or gDNA used as material had been derived from T cells, B-cell-depleted T cells, or PBMCs.

CDR3 length: 16 residues. Germline CDR1 reads LGHDT; CDR2 reads YNNKEL (reference sequence). After removal of 5 bases from V and 8 bases from J, the junction contained 15 bases not matched to a gene. Original processing notes: Estimates of nucleated cell counts were drawn from the amplification of reference gene primers. This table comes from immunoSEQ multiplex PCR, and its TCRdb copy is limited to in-frame clones, with some not included. V, J and clone size reflect that table, while D and trimming were determined from the DNA. The sample includes tens of thousands of clones, about nine tenths seen only once; the top ten take 14%.

The V gene is TRBV3-1 (or the pseudogene TRBV3-2), the J gene TRBJ1-2, with 9 bases matching TRBD1. This TCR was recovered from a human donor in a cohort sampled during active COVID-19. The source material was peripheral blood. CDR3 sequence (DNA): TGTGCCAGCAGCGTACGAATGATCGGGACAGGGAACGGCTACACCTTC. Its protein is CASSVRMIGTGNGYTF.